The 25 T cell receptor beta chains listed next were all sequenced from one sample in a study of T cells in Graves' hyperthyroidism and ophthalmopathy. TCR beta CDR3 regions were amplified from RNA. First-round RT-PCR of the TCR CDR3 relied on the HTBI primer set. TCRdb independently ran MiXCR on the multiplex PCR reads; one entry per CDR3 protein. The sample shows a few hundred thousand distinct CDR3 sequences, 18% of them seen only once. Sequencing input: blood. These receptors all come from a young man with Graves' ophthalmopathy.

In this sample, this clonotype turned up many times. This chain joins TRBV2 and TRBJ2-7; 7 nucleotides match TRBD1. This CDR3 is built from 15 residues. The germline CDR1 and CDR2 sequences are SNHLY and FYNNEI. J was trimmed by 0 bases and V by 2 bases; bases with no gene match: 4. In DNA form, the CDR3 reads TGTGCCAGCAGTGAAAGACAGGGAAGCTCCTACGAGCAGTACTTC. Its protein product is CASSERQGSSYEQYF.

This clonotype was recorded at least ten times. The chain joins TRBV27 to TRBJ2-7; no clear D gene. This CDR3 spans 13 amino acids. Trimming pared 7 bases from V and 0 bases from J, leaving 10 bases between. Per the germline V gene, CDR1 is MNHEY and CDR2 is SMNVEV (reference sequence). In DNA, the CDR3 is TGTGCCAGCACCTCTGCGAGCTCCTACGAGCAGTACTTC. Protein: CASTSASSYEQYF.

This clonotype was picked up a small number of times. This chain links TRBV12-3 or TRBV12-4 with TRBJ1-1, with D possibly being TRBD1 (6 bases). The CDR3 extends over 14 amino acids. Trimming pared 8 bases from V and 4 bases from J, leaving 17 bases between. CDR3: CASGRGVKGTEAFF. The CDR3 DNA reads TGTGCCAGCGGGAGGGGGGTAAAGGGCACTGAAGCTTTCTTT.

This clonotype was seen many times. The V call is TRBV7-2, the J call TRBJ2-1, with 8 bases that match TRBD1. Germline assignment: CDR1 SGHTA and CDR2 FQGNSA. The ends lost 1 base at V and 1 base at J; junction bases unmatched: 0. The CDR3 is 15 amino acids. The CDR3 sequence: CASSLGQGSYNEQFF. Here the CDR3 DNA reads TGTGCCAGCAGCTTAGGACAGGGGTCCTACAATGAGCAGTTCTTC.

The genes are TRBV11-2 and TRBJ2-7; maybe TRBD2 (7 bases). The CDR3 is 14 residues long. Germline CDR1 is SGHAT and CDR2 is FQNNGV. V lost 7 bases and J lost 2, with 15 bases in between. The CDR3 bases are TGTGCCAGCACCTACTACGGGGGGCCCTACGAGCAGTACTTC. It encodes CASTYYGGPYEQYF.

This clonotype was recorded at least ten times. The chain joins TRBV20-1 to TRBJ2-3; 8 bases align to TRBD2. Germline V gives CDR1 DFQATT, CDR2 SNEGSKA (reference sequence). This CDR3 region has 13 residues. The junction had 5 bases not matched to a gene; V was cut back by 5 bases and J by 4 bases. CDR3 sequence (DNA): TGCAGTGCTCCAATCGGGGGGGCAGATACGCAGTATTTT. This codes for CSAPIGGADTQYF.

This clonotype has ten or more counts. The CDR3 region is CASSLLAGEDTQYF. DNA for the CDR3: TGCGCCAGCAGCTTACTAGCGGGGGAAGATACGCAGTATTTT. The chain is built from TRBV5-1 and TRBJ2-3; 11 nucleotides align to TRBD2. CDR1 SGHRS and CDR2 YFSETQ come from the germline V gene. J was trimmed by 5 bases and V by 2 bases; bases with no gene match: 1. This CDR3 contains 14 residues.

CDR3 loop: CASTSSTGTYGYTF. DNA of the CDR3: TGTGCCAGCACCAGCTCCACGGGTACCTATGGCTACACCTTC. This chain links TRBV27 with TRBJ1-2; D gene ambiguous. V lost 7 bases and J 4 bases, leaving 16 bases between the germline ends. The germline V gene encodes CDR1 MNHEY and CDR2 SMNVEV (reference sequence). The CDR3 contains 14 residues.

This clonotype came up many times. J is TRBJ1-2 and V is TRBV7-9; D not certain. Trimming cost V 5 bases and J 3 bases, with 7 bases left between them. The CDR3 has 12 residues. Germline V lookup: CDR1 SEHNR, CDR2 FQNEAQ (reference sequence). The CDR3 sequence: CASSQPYYGYTF. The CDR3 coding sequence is TGTGCCAGCAGCCAACCGTACTATGGCTACACCTTC.

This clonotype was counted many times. CDR3 sequence (DNA): TGTGCCAGCCGGGAGCGCCAGACAGGGGGAGAAAAACTGTTTTTT. Amino acid sequence: CASRERQTGGEKLFF. J is TRBJ1-4 and V is TRBV2, with TRBD1 identical over 9 bases. CDR3 length: 15 residues. The J segment lost 8 bases and the V segment lost 8 bases, leaving 12 bases of the junction unmatched. Per germline, CDR1 SNHLY and CDR2 FYNNEI.

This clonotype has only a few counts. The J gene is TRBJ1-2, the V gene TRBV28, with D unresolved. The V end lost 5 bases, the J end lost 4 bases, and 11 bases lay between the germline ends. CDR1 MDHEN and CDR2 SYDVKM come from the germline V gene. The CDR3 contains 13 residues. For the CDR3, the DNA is TGTGCCAGCAGTCAAATAAGCCCCTATGGCTACACCTTC. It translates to CASSQISPYGYTF.

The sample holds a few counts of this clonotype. The CDR3 loop reads CASSLEGGVGEKLFF. Here the CDR3 DNA reads TGCGCCAGCAGCTTGGAGGGAGGAGTAGGTGAAAAACTGTTTTTT. The rearrangement uses TRBV5-1 and TRBJ1-4; D gene ambiguous. Germline CDR1 SGHRS, CDR2 YFSETQ. Trimming shortened V by 0 bases and J by 7 bases, and 13 bases separated the two germline ends. This CDR3 region has 15 residues.

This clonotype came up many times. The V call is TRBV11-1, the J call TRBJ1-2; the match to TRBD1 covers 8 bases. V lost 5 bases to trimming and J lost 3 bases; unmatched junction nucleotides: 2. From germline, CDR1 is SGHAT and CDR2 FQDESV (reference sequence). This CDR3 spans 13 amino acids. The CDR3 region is CASSDRGHYGYTF. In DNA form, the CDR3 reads TGTGCCAGCAGCGACAGGGGTCACTATGGCTACACCTTC.

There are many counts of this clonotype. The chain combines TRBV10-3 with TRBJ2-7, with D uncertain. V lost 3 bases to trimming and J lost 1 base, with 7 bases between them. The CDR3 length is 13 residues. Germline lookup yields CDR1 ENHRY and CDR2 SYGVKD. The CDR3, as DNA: TGTGCCATCAGTGAAAAACTTTCCTACGAGCAGTACTTC. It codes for CAISEKLSYEQYF.

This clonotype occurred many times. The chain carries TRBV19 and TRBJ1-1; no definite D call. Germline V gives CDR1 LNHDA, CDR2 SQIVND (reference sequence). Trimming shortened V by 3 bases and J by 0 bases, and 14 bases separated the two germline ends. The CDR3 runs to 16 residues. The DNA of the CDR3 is TGTGCCAGTAGTATGTCCTCAGGAGCACTGAACACTGAAGCTTTCTTT. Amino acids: CASSMSSGALNTEAFF.

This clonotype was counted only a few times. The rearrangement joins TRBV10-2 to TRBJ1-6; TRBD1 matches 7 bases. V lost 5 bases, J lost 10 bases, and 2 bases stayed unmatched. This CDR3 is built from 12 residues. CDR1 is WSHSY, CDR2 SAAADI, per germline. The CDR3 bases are TGCGCCAGCAGTCTGGGACAGTCACCCCTCCACTTT. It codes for CASSLGQSPLHF.

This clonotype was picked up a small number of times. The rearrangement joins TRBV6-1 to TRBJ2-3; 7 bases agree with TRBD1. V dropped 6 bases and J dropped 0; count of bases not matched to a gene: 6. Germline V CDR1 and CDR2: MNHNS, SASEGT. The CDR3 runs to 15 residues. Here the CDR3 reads CASRSGTASTDTQYF. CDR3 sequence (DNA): TGTGCCAGCAGATCCGGGACAGCAAGCACAGATACGCAGTATTTT.

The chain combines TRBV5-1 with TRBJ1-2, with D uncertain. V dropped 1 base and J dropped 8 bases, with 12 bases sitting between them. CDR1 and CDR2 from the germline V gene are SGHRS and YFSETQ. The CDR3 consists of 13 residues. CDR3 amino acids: CASSLFTTEGYTF. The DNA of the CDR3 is TGCGCCAGCAGCTTGTTCACTACGGAGGGCTACACCTTC.

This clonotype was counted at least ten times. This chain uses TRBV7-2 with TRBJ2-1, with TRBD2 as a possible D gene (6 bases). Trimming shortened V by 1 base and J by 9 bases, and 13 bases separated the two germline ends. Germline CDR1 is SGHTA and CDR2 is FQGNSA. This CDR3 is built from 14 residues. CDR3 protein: CASSLGRLALEQFF. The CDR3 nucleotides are TGTGCCAGCAGCTTAGGAAGGCTAGCGCTTGAGCAGTTCTTC.

The CDR3 spells CSARFPDDYPYEQYF. In DNA, the CDR3 is TGCAGTGCTAGGTTCCCGGATGACTATCCCTACGAGCAGTACTTC. The J gene is TRBJ2-7, the V gene TRBV20-1, with D perhaps matching TRBD2 (5 bases). Germline-derived CDR1 and CDR2 are DFQATT and SNEGSKA (reference sequence). The CDR3 totals 15 residues. The V and J ends lost 3 bases and 2 bases respectively, with 17 bases between them.

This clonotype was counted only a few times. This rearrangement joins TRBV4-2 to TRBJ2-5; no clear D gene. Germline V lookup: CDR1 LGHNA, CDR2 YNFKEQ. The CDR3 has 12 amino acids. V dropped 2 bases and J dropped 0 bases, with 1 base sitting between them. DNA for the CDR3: TGTGCCAGCAGCCAAAACCAAGAGACCCAGTACTTC. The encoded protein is CASSQNQETQYF.

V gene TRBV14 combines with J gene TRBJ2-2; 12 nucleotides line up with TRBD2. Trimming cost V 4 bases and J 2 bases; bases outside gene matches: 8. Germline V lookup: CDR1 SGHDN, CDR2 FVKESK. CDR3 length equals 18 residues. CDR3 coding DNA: TGTGCCAGCAGCCGACTACTCGGACTAGCGGGAAACACCGGGGAGCTGTTTTTT. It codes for CASSRLLGLAGNTGELFF.

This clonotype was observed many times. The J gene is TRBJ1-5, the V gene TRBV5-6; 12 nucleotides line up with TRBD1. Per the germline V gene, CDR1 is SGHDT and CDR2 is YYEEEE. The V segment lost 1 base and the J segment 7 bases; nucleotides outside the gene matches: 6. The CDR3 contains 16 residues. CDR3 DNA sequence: TGTGCCAGCAGCTTGTGGGGACAGGGGGCACGACAGCCCCAGCATTTT. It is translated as CASSLWGQGARQPQHF.

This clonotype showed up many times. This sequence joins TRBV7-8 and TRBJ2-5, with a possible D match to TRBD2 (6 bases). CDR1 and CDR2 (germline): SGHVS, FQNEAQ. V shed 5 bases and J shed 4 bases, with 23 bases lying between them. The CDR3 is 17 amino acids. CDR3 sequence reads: CASSPGRIMGGSETQYF. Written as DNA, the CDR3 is TGTGCCAGCAGCCCCGGTAGAATAATGGGGGGTTCAGAGACCCAGTACTTC.

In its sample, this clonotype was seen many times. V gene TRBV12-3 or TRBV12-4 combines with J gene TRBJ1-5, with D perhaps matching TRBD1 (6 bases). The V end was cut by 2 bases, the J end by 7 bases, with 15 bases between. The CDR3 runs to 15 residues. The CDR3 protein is CASSLHREGGQPQHF. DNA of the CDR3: TGTGCCAGCAGTTTACACAGGGAGGGTGGCCAGCCCCAGCATTTT.